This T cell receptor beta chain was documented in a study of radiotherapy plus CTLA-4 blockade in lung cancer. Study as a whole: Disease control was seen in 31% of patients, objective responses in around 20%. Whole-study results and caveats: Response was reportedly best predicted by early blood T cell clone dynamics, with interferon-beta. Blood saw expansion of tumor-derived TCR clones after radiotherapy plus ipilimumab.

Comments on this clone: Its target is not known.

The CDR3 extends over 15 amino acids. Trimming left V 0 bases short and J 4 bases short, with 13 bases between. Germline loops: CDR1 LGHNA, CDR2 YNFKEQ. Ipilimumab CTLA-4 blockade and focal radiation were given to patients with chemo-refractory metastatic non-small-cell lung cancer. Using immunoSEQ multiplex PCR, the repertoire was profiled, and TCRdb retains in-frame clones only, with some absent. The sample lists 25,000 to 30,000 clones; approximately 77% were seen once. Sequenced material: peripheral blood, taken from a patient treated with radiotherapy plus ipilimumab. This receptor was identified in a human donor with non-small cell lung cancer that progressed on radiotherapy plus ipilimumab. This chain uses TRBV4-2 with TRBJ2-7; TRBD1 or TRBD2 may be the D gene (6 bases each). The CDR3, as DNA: TGTGCCAGCAGCCAAGAACTCCCGGGGGCGTACGAGCAGTACTTC. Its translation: CASSQELPGAYEQYF.